This TCR beta chain originates from a study of blood T cells in healthy people across ages. With a J-beta primer mix and a sample-barcoded 5' primer, a second PCR ran about 7 to 11 cycles. The yield of each sample was at least 2.5 million CDR3-containing paired-end reads. A single record per CDR3 protein comes from TCRdb applying MiXCR to the 5' RACE reads. The sample holds 540,000 or so distinct CDR3 sequences, 25% to 30% seen once. Each sample used at least 6 million PBMCs. The V and J ends lost 6 bases and 7 bases, in that order; junction bases with no gene match: 7. Per the germline V gene, CDR1 is SQVTM and CDR2 is ANQGSEA. The CDR3 runs to 13 residues. As concerns this clonotype: Its antigen is not known.

Study findings and constraints: Long-lived donors exceeded aged donors in naive CD4+ cells and diversity. Roughly linear declines in TCR beta diversity per million T cells occurred with age.

V usage is TRBV29-1 and J usage is TRBJ2-7, with 12 bases matching TRBD1. The TCR was taken from a woman in her 70s in good health. The sample taken for sequencing was blood. The CDR3 loop is CSVWGQGAREQYF. In nucleotides, the CDR3 is TGCAGCGTGTGGGGACAGGGGGCGAGGGAGCAGTACTTC.